The rows below give T cell receptor beta chains drawn from one sample of a study of blood T cell repertoires in COVID-19. TCRdb's table, derived via immunoSEQ multiplex PCR, lists solely in-frame clones and lacks some. The data hold approximately 100,000 clones, with 85% observed a single time. What was sequenced was peripheral blood. Receptors originate from an elderly man with acute or convalescent COVID-19. CDR3s include the opening cysteine and the closing phenylalanine or tryptophan. Each record gives: J gene, V gene, clone size, D gene, CDR3 DNA, CDR3 protein. D genes are given only for firm matches. The size field is filled for only some rows; it gives once, few, many or a size class.

j_call: TRBJ1-6; v_call: TRBV30; clone_size: few; d_call: NA; cdr3_nt: TGTGCCTGGAGGGAATACCACATTTACAGGGTTAATTCACCCCTCCACTTT; cdr3_aa: CAWREYHIYRVNSPLHF
j_call: TRBJ2-7; v_call: TRBV5-4; clone_size: NA; d_call: NA; cdr3_nt: TGTGCCAGCAGCTACGTGGCTGGAGGACCTCCTGGGCAGTACTTC; cdr3_aa: CASSYVAGGPPGQYF
j_call: TRBJ2-3; v_call: TRBV7-2; clone_size: NA; d_call: NA; cdr3_nt: TGTGCCAGCAGCCTCACAGATACGCAGTATTTT; cdr3_aa: CASSLTDTQYF
j_call: TRBJ1-5; v_call: TRBV30; clone_size: once; d_call: NA; cdr3_nt: TGTGCCTGGAGAACCGGAGGTAGCAATCAGCCCCAGCATTTT; cdr3_aa: CAWRTGGSNQPQHF
j_call: TRBJ1-4; v_call: TRBV12-3/TRBV12-4; clone_size: NA; d_call: NA; cdr3_nt: TGTGCCAGCAGTTGGAGACAGTCCGAAAAACTGTTTTTT; cdr3_aa: CASSWRQSEKLFF
j_call: TRBJ2-3; v_call: TRBV28; clone_size: NA; d_call: TRBD2; cdr3_nt: TGTGCCAGCAGAATATGGGGGGGGACTAGCGGCACAGATACGCAGTATTTT; cdr3_aa: CASRIWGGTSGTDTQYF
j_call: TRBJ2-2; v_call: TRBV6-6; clone_size: NA; d_call: TRBD2; cdr3_nt: TGTGCCAGCAGTCCGGAGGGGCTAGCGGGAAACTTAGAATACGGGGAGCTGTTTTTT; cdr3_aa: CASSPEGLAGNLEYGELFF
j_call: TRBJ2-7; v_call: TRBV5-1; clone_size: NA; d_call: TRBD2; cdr3_nt: TGCGCCAGCACGACTAGCGCGGGTCGCGGTTTC; cdr3_aa: CASTTSAGRGF
j_call: TRBJ2-7; v_call: TRBV19; clone_size: NA; d_call: TRBD2; cdr3_nt: TGTGCCAGTAGTATAGATGGGACTAGCGGTACCTACGAGCAGTACTTC; cdr3_aa: CASSIDGTSGTYEQYF
j_call: TRBJ1-3; v_call: TRBV6-5; clone_size: NA; d_call: TRBD1; cdr3_nt: TGTGCCAGCAGTTACAGTCGACAGGGGACTGGAAACACCATATATTTT; cdr3_aa: CASSYSRQGTGNTIYF
j_call: TRBJ2-1; v_call: TRBV4-2; clone_size: NA; d_call: TRBD2; cdr3_nt: TGTGCCAGCAGCCTCTCTTCCCGGGAGGGCCAGTTCTTC; cdr3_aa: CASSLSSREGQFF
j_call: TRBJ1-2; v_call: TRBV6-1; clone_size: NA; d_call: NA; cdr3_nt: TGTGCCAGCAGTGAAAGGCCCGGGACTGACTATGGCTACACCTTC; cdr3_aa: CASSERPGTDYGYTF
j_call: TRBJ1-2; v_call: TRBV3-1/TRBV3-2; clone_size: once; d_call: NA; cdr3_nt: TGTGCCAGCAGCCAAGTAGGGCCGATGACGCAGCGGTACTATGGCTACACCTTC; cdr3_aa: CASSQVGPMTQRYYGYTF
j_call: TRBJ1-1; v_call: TRBV28; clone_size: NA; d_call: NA; cdr3_nt: TGTGCCAGCAGTTTAGGGGTTCGGGGGATGGAAGCTTTCTTT; cdr3_aa: CASSLGVRGMEAFF
j_call: TRBJ2-1; v_call: TRBV7-9; clone_size: NA; d_call: TRBD2; cdr3_nt: TGTGCCAGCAGCTTAGACGGGCTAGCGGGAGCTCGTGAGCAGTTCTTC; cdr3_aa: CASSLDGLAGAREQFF
j_call: TRBJ2-7; v_call: TRBV9; clone_size: NA; d_call: NA; cdr3_nt: TGTGCCAGCAGCGCTTACAGGGATTCCTACGAGCAGTACTTC; cdr3_aa: CASSAYRDSYEQYF
j_call: TRBJ2-3; v_call: TRBV28; clone_size: NA; d_call: NA; cdr3_nt: TGTGCCAGCAGTTTAATCGGTGTGTTTGCGGGAAGTACAGATACGCAGTATTTT; cdr3_aa: CASSLIGVFAGSTDTQYF
j_call: TRBJ2-1; v_call: TRBV29-1; clone_size: NA; d_call: TRBD2; cdr3_nt: TGCAGCGTAGTTGGACTAGCGAGAAACAATGAGCAGTTCTTC; cdr3_aa: CSVVGLARNNEQFF
j_call: TRBJ2-1; v_call: TRBV29-1; clone_size: NA; d_call: TRBD2; cdr3_nt: TGCAGCGTAGGACTAGGTTCGTACGTTGAGCAGTTCTTC; cdr3_aa: CSVGLGSYVEQFF
j_call: TRBJ2-1; v_call: TRBV6-5; clone_size: NA; d_call: TRBD1; cdr3_nt: TGTGCCAGCAGTCCACAGGGGAATGAGCAGTTCTTC; cdr3_aa: CASSPQGNEQFF
j_call: TRBJ1-5; v_call: TRBV6-5; clone_size: NA; d_call: TRBD1; cdr3_nt: TGTGCCAGCAGCATAGGACAGGGTGGAGGTCAGCCCCAGCATTTT; cdr3_aa: CASSIGQGGGQPQHF
j_call: TRBJ1-3; v_call: TRBV5-1; clone_size: NA; d_call: NA; cdr3_nt: TGCGCCAGCAGCCGGGACAAAAGTGGAAACACCATATATTTT; cdr3_aa: CASSRDKSGNTIYF
j_call: TRBJ2-2; v_call: TRBV7-2; clone_size: once; d_call: TRBD1; cdr3_nt: TGTGCCAGCAGCTTACGACAGGGGGGCACCGGGGAGCTGTTTTTT; cdr3_aa: CASSLRQGGTGELFF
j_call: TRBJ2-1; v_call: TRBV12-5; clone_size: NA; d_call: TRBD1; cdr3_nt: TGTGCTAGTGGAAGTACCGGGACAGGGGGCATGGGGCAGTTCTTC; cdr3_aa: CASGSTGTGGMGQFF
j_call: TRBJ1-1; v_call: TRBV6-5; clone_size: NA; d_call: NA; cdr3_nt: TGTGCCAGCAGTTACTCCGGCAGGGGGAACACTGAAGCTTTCTTT; cdr3_aa: CASSYSGRGNTEAFF
j_call: TRBJ2-7; v_call: TRBV7-2; clone_size: few; d_call: TRBD1; cdr3_nt: TGTGCCAGCAGCTTAGTTACAGGGGGCTCCTACGAGCAGTACTTC; cdr3_aa: CASSLVTGGSYEQYF
j_call: TRBJ1-1; v_call: TRBV4-2; clone_size: once; d_call: NA; cdr3_nt: TGTGCCAGCAGCCAAGGTTCGTCCCGGGACACTGAAGCTTTCTTT; cdr3_aa: CASSQGSSRDTEAFF
j_call: TRBJ1-4; v_call: TRBV6-5; clone_size: NA; d_call: NA; cdr3_nt: TGTGCCAGCACTCTACGGACTCCGGGCAGGGAAAAACTGTTTTTT; cdr3_aa: CASTLRTPGREKLFF
j_call: TRBJ2-7; v_call: TRBV6-5; clone_size: NA; d_call: NA; cdr3_nt: TGTGCCAGCAGGAACAGAGCTCTGGACGAGCAGTACTTC; cdr3_aa: CASRNRALDEQYF
j_call: TRBJ2-1; v_call: TRBV4-2; clone_size: NA; d_call: NA; cdr3_nt: TGTGCCAGCAGCCTACGGTCGAGCAACCACAATGAGCAGTTCTTC; cdr3_aa: CASSLRSSNHNEQFF
j_call: TRBJ2-1; v_call: TRBV25-1; clone_size: NA; d_call: TRBD1; cdr3_nt: TGTGCCAGCAGTGCCACAGGGGGCTCCTACAATGAGCAGTTCTTC; cdr3_aa: CASSATGGSYNEQFF
j_call: TRBJ2-3; v_call: TRBV5-1; clone_size: NA; d_call: TRBD2; cdr3_nt: TGCGCCAGCAGGGGCGAGCGGGAAGCGCAGTATTTT; cdr3_aa: CASRGEREAQYF
j_call: TRBJ2-7; v_call: TRBV7-2; clone_size: NA; d_call: TRBD1; cdr3_nt: TGTGCCAGCAGCCAAGGGGGACAGGGGAGCCCCGAGCAGTACTTC; cdr3_aa: CASSQGGQGSPEQYF
j_call: TRBJ1-1; v_call: TRBV18; clone_size: NA; d_call: NA; cdr3_nt: TGTGCCAGCTCACCGGGGCAGGGGAGGAACACTGAAGCTTTCTTT; cdr3_aa: CASSPGQGRNTEAFF
j_call: TRBJ2-3; v_call: TRBV6-5; clone_size: NA; d_call: NA; cdr3_nt: TGTGCCAGCAGTCCCACAACAAAGACAGATACGCAGTATTTT; cdr3_aa: CASSPTTKTDTQYF
j_call: TRBJ1-4; v_call: TRBV19; clone_size: NA; d_call: NA; cdr3_nt: TGTGCCAGTAGTCCACCAGCCGGGGGGTTTGAAAAACTGTTTTTT; cdr3_aa: CASSPPAGGFEKLFF
j_call: TRBJ2-1; v_call: TRBV5-4; clone_size: NA; d_call: NA; cdr3_nt: TGTGCCAGCAGCGCCACCGGAAAAAGAGGTGAGCAGTTCTTC; cdr3_aa: CASSATGKRGEQFF
j_call: TRBJ1-2; v_call: TRBV5-5; clone_size: NA; d_call: NA; cdr3_nt: TGTGCCAGCAGCTTGGTACAGGTTTATGGCTACACCTTC; cdr3_aa: CASSLVQVYGYTF
j_call: TRBJ2-1; v_call: TRBV7-9; clone_size: NA; d_call: TRBD2; cdr3_nt: TGTGCCAGCAGCGCCAGCGGGATCTCCTACAATGAGCAGTTCTTC; cdr3_aa: CASSASGISYNEQFF
j_call: TRBJ1-1; v_call: TRBV9; clone_size: NA; d_call: TRBD1; cdr3_nt: TGTGCCAGCAGCGTAGAACCAGGGGGCGCAAACACTGAAGCTTTCTTT; cdr3_aa: CASSVEPGGANTEAFF
j_call: TRBJ1-6; v_call: TRBV5-1; clone_size: NA; d_call: NA; cdr3_nt: TGCGCCAGCAGCTTGGACTTCTACGTAGCACCCCTCCACTTT; cdr3_aa: CASSLDFYVAPLHF
j_call: TRBJ2-4; v_call: TRBV10-3; clone_size: NA; d_call: TRBD1; cdr3_nt: TGTGCCATCAGGGCGGACAGGGGGGGGAAAAACATTCAGTACTTC; cdr3_aa: CAIRADRGGKNIQYF
j_call: TRBJ1-1; v_call: TRBV5-1; clone_size: NA; d_call: TRBD1; cdr3_nt: TGCGCCAGCAGCCGGGGGACAGGAGAGGAAGCTTTCTTT; cdr3_aa: CASSRGTGEEAFF
j_call: TRBJ2-7; v_call: TRBV18; clone_size: NA; d_call: TRBD1; cdr3_nt: TGTGCCAGCTCATCCCGGACAGGGCGAACCTACGAGCAGTACTTC; cdr3_aa: CASSSRTGRTYEQYF
j_call: TRBJ1-4; v_call: TRBV5-5; clone_size: NA; d_call: TRBD1; cdr3_nt: TGTGCCAGCAGCTTCGAGGGGGCTTTAGAGACTAATGAAAAACTGTTTTTT; cdr3_aa: CASSFEGALETNEKLFF
j_call: TRBJ1-1; v_call: TRBV6-6; clone_size: NA; d_call: NA; cdr3_nt: TGTGCCAGCAGTTACAGGCAGGAGAACACTGAAGCTTTCTTT; cdr3_aa: CASSYRQENTEAFF
j_call: TRBJ1-2; v_call: TRBV6-1; clone_size: NA; d_call: TRBD1; cdr3_nt: TGTGCCAGCAGTGAGGGACAGGCGACTAACTATGGCTACACCTTC; cdr3_aa: CASSEGQATNYGYTF
j_call: TRBJ1-4; v_call: TRBV6-5; clone_size: once; d_call: TRBD1; cdr3_nt: TGTGCCAGCAGTTCAACAGGGGGCTTCAATGAAAAACTGTTTTTT; cdr3_aa: CASSSTGGFNEKLFF
j_call: TRBJ2-3; v_call: TRBV29-1; clone_size: NA; d_call: NA; cdr3_nt: TGCAGCGTTGAAACACAGAACACAGATACGCAGTATTTT; cdr3_aa: CSVETQNTDTQYF
j_call: TRBJ1-6; v_call: TRBV6-5; clone_size: NA; d_call: NA; cdr3_nt: TGTGCCAGCAGCTTGGATACGAGGGGGTCACCCCTCCACTTT; cdr3_aa: CASSLDTRGSPLHF
j_call: TRBJ1-1; v_call: TRBV28; clone_size: NA; d_call: TRBD1; cdr3_nt: TGTGCCAGCAGTTTCAGGGGGCTAGCTTTCTTT; cdr3_aa: CASSFRGLAFF
j_call: TRBJ1-1; v_call: TRBV30; clone_size: NA; d_call: NA; cdr3_nt: TGTGCCTGGAGTGTACGGGCAGGGAGGAATACTGAAGCTTTCTTT; cdr3_aa: CAWSVRAGRNTEAFF
j_call: TRBJ2-1; v_call: TRBV11-2; clone_size: NA; d_call: TRBD2; cdr3_nt: TGTGCCAGCAGCATAACTAGCGGGAGACGGTTCTTC; cdr3_aa: CASSITSGRRFF